This T cell receptor beta chain was identified during a study of blood T cell repertoires in COVID-19. Some clones are missing from TCRdb's copy, which holds only in-frame ones; the method was immunoSEQ multiplex PCR. This sample has some 120,000 clones, with 84% found just once. The length of the CDR3 is 14 residues. From germline, CDR1 is SEHNR and CDR2 FQNEAQ (reference sequence). As to this clone: The junction departs from the called germline gene at one end, perhaps through a read error.

The chain joins TRBV7-9 to TRBJ2-7; the match to TRBD1 covers 8 bases. Sample: peripheral blood. This TCR came from a woman aged 55 to 70 with acute or convalescent COVID-19. The CDR3 loop is CASSRTGKSREQYF. The CDR3 DNA reads TGTGCCAGCAGCAGGACAGGGAAGAGCCGCGAGCAATACTTC. The variable domain in full, completed from reference TRBV7-9 and TRBJ2-7, reads DTGVSQNPRHKITKRGQNVTFRCDPISEHNRLYWYRQTLGQGPEFLTYFQNEAQLEKSRLLSDRFSAERPKGSFSTLEIQRTEQGDSAMYLCASSRTGKSREQYFGPGTRLTVT.